This entry lists 2 T cell receptor beta chains sequenced from one sample in a study of Tregs in tolerant kidney transplant recipients. Generated by immunoSEQ multiplex PCR, the TCRdb table keeps only in-frame clones and is missing some. The sample holds fewer than 70,000 clones; 65% to 85% are singletons and the top ten take more than 4.5%. What was sequenced was CD4+ T cells from blood. The receptors were sampled from a human donor in good health.

The chain combines TRBV19 with TRBJ2-7, with D perhaps TRBD1 or TRBD2 (5 bases each). The V and J ends lost 1 base and 5 bases respectively, with 18 bases between them. The CDR3 consists of 16 residues. The germline CDR1 and CDR2 sequences are LNHDA and SQIVND (reference sequence). This chain's CDR3 is CASSIGPGTPSDEQYF. CDR3 coding DNA: TGTGCCAGTAGTATAGGGCCGGGGACGCCCTCGGACGAGCAGTACTTC.

This clone was detected only once. The rearrangement links TRBV28 to TRBJ2-7; TRBD1 might be the D (6 bases). The CDR3 is 16 amino acids. Trimming left V 8 bases short and J 2 bases short, with 22 bases between. Germline lookup yields CDR1 MDHEN and CDR2 SYDVKM. DNA for the CDR3: TGTGCCAGCGGGGACACATGGGCCCGGCCCCCCTACGAGCAGTACTTC. It is translated as CASGDTWARPPYEQYF.